Below are 17 T cell receptor beta chains sequenced from a single sample in a study of beta chain features in type 1 diabetes. Expressed TCRB transcripts were sequenced because the entire RNA isolate underwent reverse transcription. Here immunoSEQ multiplex PCR was the method, and the copy in TCRdb shows in-frame clones only, minus some. The sample lists 400,000 to 550,000 clones, approximately 10% seen once, with 0.045% to 0.06% in the top ten. Sequenced input: naive CD4+ T cells from blood. These receptors were taken from a young woman in good health.

This clone has just a few counts. The chain combines TRBV9 with TRBJ1-2, with D unresolved. Trimming took off 1 base at V and 4 bases at J, with 5 bases between the two ends. This CDR3 region has 12 residues. Germline CDR1 is SGDLS and CDR2 is YYNGEE. CDR3 residues: CASSVTSYGYTF. In nucleotides, the CDR3 is TGTGCCAGCAGCGTAACCAGCTATGGCTACACCTTC.

This clone was detected only a few times. V and J are TRBV5-1 and TRBJ2-5, with D possibly TRBD2 on 6 matching bases. CDR1 and CDR2 from the germline V gene are SGHRS and YFSETQ. The V gene lost 2 bases and the J gene lost 5 bases, with 13 bases spanning the gap. CDR3 length equals 14 residues. The CDR3 sequence is CASSFDSGSETQYF. In DNA form, the CDR3 reads TGCGCCAGCAGCTTCGACAGCGGGTCGGAGACCCAGTACTTC.

There are a few counts of this clone. The chain combines TRBV7-3 with TRBJ2-7; 7 bases agree with TRBD1. Trimming removed 8 bases from V and 0 bases from J; junction bases left unmatched: 7. The length of the CDR3 is 14 residues. The germline V gene has CDR1 SGHTA and CDR2 FQGTGA. CDR3 nucleotides: TGTGCCAGCGTAGGGGACAGCACCTCCTACGAGCAGTACGTC. Its translation is CASVGDSTSYEQYV.

Only a few counts were recorded for this clone. The rearrangement links TRBV11-2 to TRBJ2-3, with D possibly being TRBD1 (7 bases). Per germline, CDR1 SGHAT and CDR2 FQNNGV. The CDR3 covers 17 residues. The ends were cut back, 6 bases at V and 3 bases at J, with 22 bases in the middle. CDR3 sequence (DNA): TGTGCCAGCAGAGGAACCTACAGGGGCCGGGGGACAGATACGCAGTATTTT. It specifies CASRGTYRGRGTDTQYF.

This chain joins TRBV7-3 and TRBJ2-7; 10 bases fit TRBD2. J lost 4 bases, V lost 5 bases, and 17 bases had no gene match. This CDR3 contains 18 residues. Germline lookup yields CDR1 SGHTA and CDR2 FQGTGA. CDR3 protein: CASSPPSGGGSGKYEQYV. The DNA for the CDR3 is TGTGCCAGCAGCCCCCCTAGCGGGGGAGGATCGGGCAAATACGAGCAGTACGTC.

The CDR3 DNA sequence: TGTGCCAGCAGTGATCCAGATACGCAGTATTTT. This codes for CASSDPDTQYF. The chain combines TRBV2 with TRBJ2-3; D uncertain. Trimming removed 3 bases at V and 4 bases at J, with 2 bases between. The CDR3 sequence is 11 residues long. Germline loops: CDR1 SNHLY, CDR2 FYNNEI.

This clone was observed many times. The rearrangement uses TRBV30 and TRBJ2-7; possible D gene TRBD2, 6 bases. CDR3 size: 12 residues. Trimming removed 7 bases from V and 3 bases from J, with 13 bases in between. Germline V CDR1 and CDR2: GTSNPN, SVGIG (reference sequence). The DNA of the CDR3 is TGTGCCTCCGGGACTGGGCTCTACGAGCAGTACTTC. Amino acids: CASGTGLYEQYF.

This clone has a handful of counts. The rearrangement joins TRBV9 to TRBJ2-5, with TRBD1 matching over 7 bases. Germline V lookup: CDR1 SGDLS, CDR2 YYNGEE. V lost 2 bases to trimming and J lost 5 bases; unmatched junction nucleotides: 6. The CDR3 spans 14 residues. The CDR3 DNA follows: TGTGCCAGCAGCGTTTCGGACAGGAGGGAGACCCAGTACTTC. Encoded protein: CASSVSDRRETQYF.

The V call is TRBV29-1, the J call TRBJ2-3; D ambiguous. Between the trimmed V and J ends, which lost 6 bases and 0 bases, there was a span of 10 bases. The CDR3 is made up of 13 amino acids. Germline V gene sequence: CDR1 SQVTM, CDR2 ANQGSEA. CDR3 DNA sequence: TGCAGCGTCAGAAGCCCTAGCACAGATACGCAGTATTTT. Translating it yields CSVRSPSTDTQYF.

The chain combines TRBV19 with TRBJ1-2, with D tentatively TRBD1 (6 bases). The germline CDR1 and CDR2 sequences are LNHDA and SQIVND (reference sequence). V lost 3 bases to trimming and J lost 2 bases, with 10 bases between them. The CDR3 consists of 14 residues. The DNA for the CDR3 is TGTGCCAGTAGTATTATAGGACAGAACTATGGCTACACCTTC. Protein product: CASSIIGQNYGYTF.

This clone came up a few times. The rearrangement joins TRBV6-5 to TRBJ2-2, with 7 bases identical to TRBD1. With V trimmed by 6 bases and J by 3 bases, 4 bases remained unmatched. The CDR3 covers 14 residues. Germline V gene sequence: CDR1 MNHEY, CDR2 SVGAGI. In DNA, the CDR3 is TGTGCCAGCAGGAGACAGGGAGACACCGGGGAGCTGTTTTTT. It encodes CASRRQGDTGELFF.

This clone was picked up a small number of times. The chain uses TRBV7-3 and TRBJ2-3, with a tentative D call TRBD2 (6 bases). CDR1 and CDR2 (germline): SGHTA, FQGTGA. V was clipped by 4 bases and J by 5 bases, with 10 bases between them. The CDR3 covers 13 residues. The CDR3 region is CASSSQTRDTQYF. The CDR3 nucleotides read TGTGCCAGCAGCTCCCAGACTAGAGATACGCAGTATTTT. Looking up the rest from reference TRBV7-3 and TRBJ2-3 gives the full variable domain: GAGVSQTPSNKVTEKGKYVELRCDPISGHTALYWYRQSLGQGPEFLIYFQGTGAADDSGLPNDRFFAVRPEGSVSTLKIQRTERGDSAVYLCASSSQTRDTQYFGPGTRLTVL.

A few counts support this clone. This chain uses TRBV6-6 with TRBJ2-1; D not resolved. Trimming removed 5 bases at V and 6 bases at J, with 14 bases between. CDR1 is MNHNY and CDR2 is SVGAGI in the germline V gene (reference sequence). The CDR3 has 14 residues. CDR3 bases: TGTGCCAGCAGTCTAGACACCTCCGGCAATGAGCAGTTCTTC. It is translated as CASSLDTSGNEQFF.

This clone was detected a few times. The chain couples TRBV4-2 to TRBJ1-1; perhaps TRBD1 as D (5 bases). Germline V gives CDR1 LGHNA, CDR2 YNFKEQ. Trimming left V 5 bases short and J 3 bases short, with 13 bases between. The CDR3 extends over 14 amino acids. The CDR3 coding sequence is TGTGCCAGCAGCTCCAGGGTTGGGCACACTGAAGCTTTCTTT. Encoded protein: CASSSRVGHTEAFF.

The chain is built from TRBV7-3 and TRBJ2-1; D is perhaps TRBD2 (6 bases). The CDR3 runs to 13 residues. Germline lookup yields CDR1 SGHTA and CDR2 FQGTGA. The ends were cut back, 5 bases at V and 10 bases at J, with 15 bases in the middle. The CDR3 is CASSLRPAGEQFF. The CDR3 DNA is TGTGCCAGCAGCCTCCGCCCGGCGGGGGAGCAGTTCTTC. The variable domain in full, completed from reference TRBV7-3 and TRBJ2-1, reads GAGVSQTPSNKVTEKGKYVELRCDPISGHTALYWYRQSLGQGPEFLIYFQGTGAADDSGLPNDRFFAVRPEGSVSTLKIQRTERGDSAVYLCASSLRPAGEQFFGPGTRLTVL.

This clone came up a few times. This chain connects TRBV2 to TRBJ1-5; D gene ambiguous. Germline values: CDR1 SNHLY, CDR2 FYNNEI. This CDR3 has 13 residues. Trimming took 8 bases from V and 4 from J, leaving 12 bases between them. The CDR3 DNA is TGTGCCAGCCGCGACGGGGAGAATCAGCCCCAGCATTTT. Residues: CASRDGENQPQHF.

In its sample, this clone was seen a few times. CDR3 DNA: TGTGCCACCAGCAGAGCAGGGCGATATACGCAGTATTTT. It codes for CATSRAGRYTQYF. The chain recombines TRBV15 with TRBJ2-3; weak D call: TRBD1 (5 bases). The germline CDR1 and CDR2 sequences are LNHNV and YYDKDF (reference sequence). CDR3 length: 13 amino acids. V shed 1 base and J shed 7 bases, with 9 bases lying between them.